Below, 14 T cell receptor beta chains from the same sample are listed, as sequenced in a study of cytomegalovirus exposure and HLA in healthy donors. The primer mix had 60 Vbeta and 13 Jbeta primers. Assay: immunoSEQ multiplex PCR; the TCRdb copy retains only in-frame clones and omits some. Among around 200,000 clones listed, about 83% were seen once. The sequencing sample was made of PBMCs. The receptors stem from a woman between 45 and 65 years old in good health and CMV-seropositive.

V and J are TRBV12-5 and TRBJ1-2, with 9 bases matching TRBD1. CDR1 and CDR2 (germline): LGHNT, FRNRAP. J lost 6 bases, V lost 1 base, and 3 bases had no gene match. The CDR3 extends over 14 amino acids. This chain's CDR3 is CASGLGTGADGYTF. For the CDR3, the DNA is TGTGCTAGTGGTTTGGGGACAGGGGCTGATGGCTACACCTTC.

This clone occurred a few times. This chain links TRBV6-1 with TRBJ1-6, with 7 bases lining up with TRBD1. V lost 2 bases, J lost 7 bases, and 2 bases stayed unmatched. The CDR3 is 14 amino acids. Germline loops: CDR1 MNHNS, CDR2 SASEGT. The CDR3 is CASSELRGNSPLHF. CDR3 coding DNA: TGTGCCAGCAGTGAACTCAGGGGGAATTCACCCCTCCACTTT.

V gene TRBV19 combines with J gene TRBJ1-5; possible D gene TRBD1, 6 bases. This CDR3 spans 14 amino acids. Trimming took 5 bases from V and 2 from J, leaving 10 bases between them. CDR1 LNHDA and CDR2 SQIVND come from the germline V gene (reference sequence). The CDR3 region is CASSYRERNQPQHF. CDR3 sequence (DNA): TGTGCCAGTAGTTACAGGGAACGCAATCAGCCCCAGCATTTT.

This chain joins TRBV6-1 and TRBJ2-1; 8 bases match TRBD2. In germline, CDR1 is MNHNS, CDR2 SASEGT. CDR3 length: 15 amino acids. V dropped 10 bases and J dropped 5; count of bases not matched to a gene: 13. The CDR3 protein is CATPRGATSHNEQFF. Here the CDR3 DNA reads TGTGCCACCCCGCGGGGGGCTACTTCCCACAATGAGCAGTTCTTC.

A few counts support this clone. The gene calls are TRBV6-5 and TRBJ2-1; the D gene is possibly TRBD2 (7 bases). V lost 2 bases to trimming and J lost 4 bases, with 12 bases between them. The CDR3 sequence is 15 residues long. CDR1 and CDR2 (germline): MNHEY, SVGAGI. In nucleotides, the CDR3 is TGTGCCAGCAGTTACGGGGGCGGGGGATACAATGAGCAGTTCTTC. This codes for CASSYGGGGYNEQFF.

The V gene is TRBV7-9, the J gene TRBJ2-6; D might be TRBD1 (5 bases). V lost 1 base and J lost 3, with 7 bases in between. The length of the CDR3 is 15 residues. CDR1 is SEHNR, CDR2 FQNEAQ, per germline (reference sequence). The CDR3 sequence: CASSLGGFGANVLTF. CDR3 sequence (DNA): TGTGCCAGCAGCTTAGGGGGCTTTGGGGCCAACGTCCTGACTTTC.

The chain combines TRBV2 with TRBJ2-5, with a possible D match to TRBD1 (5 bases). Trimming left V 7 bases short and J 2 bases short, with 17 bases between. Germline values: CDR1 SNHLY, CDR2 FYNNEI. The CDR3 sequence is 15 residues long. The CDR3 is CASKEAPNRQETQYF. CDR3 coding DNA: TGTGCCAGCAAAGAAGCGCCCAACAGGCAAGAGACCCAGTACTTC. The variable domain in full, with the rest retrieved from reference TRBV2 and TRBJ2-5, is EPEVTQTPSHQVTQMGQEVILRCVPISNHLYFYWYRQILGQKVEFLVSFYNNEISEKSEIFDDQFSVERPDGSNFTLKIRSTKLEDSAMYFCASKEAPNRQETQYFGPGTRLLVL.

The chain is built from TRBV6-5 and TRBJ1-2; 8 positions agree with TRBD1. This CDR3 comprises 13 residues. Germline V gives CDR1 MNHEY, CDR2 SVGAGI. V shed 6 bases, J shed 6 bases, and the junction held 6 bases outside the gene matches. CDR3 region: CASSSGQGDGYTF. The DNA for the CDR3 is TGTGCCAGCAGCTCAGGACAGGGTGATGGCTACACCTTC.

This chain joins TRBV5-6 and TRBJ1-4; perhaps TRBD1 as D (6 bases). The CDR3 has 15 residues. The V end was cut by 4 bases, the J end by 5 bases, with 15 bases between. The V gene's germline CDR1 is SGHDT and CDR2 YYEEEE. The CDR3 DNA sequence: TGTGCCAGCAGCCTAGGACAGCTTCGGAATGAAAAACTGTTTTTT. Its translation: CASSLGQLRNEKLFF.

CDR3 coding DNA: TGCAGCACAACCTCCGGGACAGGGTTCCACGAGCAGTACTTC. It is translated as CSTTSGTGFHEQYF. The chain carries TRBV29-1 and TRBJ2-7, with 9 bases matching TRBD1. V trimming: 8 bases; J trimming: 5 bases; junction bases outside the gene matches: 13. CDR3 length equals 14 residues. CDR1 and CDR2 from the germline V gene are SQVTM and ANQGSEA.

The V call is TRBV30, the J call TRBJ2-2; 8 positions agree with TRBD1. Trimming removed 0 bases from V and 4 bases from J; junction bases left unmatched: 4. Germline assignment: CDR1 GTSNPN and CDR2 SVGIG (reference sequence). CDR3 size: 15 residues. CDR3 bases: TGTGCCTGGAGTGTACCGGACAGGGTCACCGGGGAGCTGTTTTTT. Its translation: CAWSVPDRVTGELFF. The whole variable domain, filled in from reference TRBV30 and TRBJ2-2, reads SQTIHQWPATLVQPVGSPLSLECTVEGTSNPNLYWYRQAAGRGLQLLFYSVGIGQISSEVPQNLSASRPQDRQFILSSKKLLLSDSGFYLCAWSVPDRVTGELFFGEGSRLTVL.

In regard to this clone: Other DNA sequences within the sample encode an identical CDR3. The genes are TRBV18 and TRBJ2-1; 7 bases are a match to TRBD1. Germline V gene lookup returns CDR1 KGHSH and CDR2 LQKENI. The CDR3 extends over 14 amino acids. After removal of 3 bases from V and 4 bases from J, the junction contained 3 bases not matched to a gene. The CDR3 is CASSPGTAYNEQFF. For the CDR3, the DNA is TGTGCCAGCTCACCTGGGACAGCATACAATGAGCAGTTCTTC.

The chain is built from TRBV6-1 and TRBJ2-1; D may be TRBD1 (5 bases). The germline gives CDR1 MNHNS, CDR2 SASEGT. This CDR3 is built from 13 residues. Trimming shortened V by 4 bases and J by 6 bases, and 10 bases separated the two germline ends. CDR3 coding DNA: TGTGCCAGCAGTGCTACCGACAGCAATGAGCAGTTCTTC. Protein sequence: CASSATDSNEQFF.

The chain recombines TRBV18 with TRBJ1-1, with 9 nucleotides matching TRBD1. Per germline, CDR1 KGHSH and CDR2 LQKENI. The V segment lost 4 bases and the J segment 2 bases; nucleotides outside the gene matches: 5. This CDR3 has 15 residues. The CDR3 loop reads CASSLQGARNTEAFF. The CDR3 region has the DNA TGTGCCAGCTCACTACAGGGGGCGAGAAACACTGAAGCTTTCTTT.